This TCR beta chain was identified in a study of cytomegalovirus exposure and HLA in healthy donors (dated by TCRdb to 2016 to 2017). Context from the whole study: According to an earlier analysis of several hundred of the donors, about 170 million T cells yielded 117 million unique TCR beta sequences and 276 Gb of sequence data. To study patterns of TCR occurrence, a later analysis re-analyzed previously published TCR beta repertoires from several hundred donors and added high-resolution HLA genotyping. Donor age, sex, ethnicity and CMV serostatus were collected together with the repertoire data. In addition to the first cohort of around 670 subjects, a separate validation cohort of approximately 130 different subjects was used. In a later genetic analysis, genome-wide SNP genotypes for about three fifths of the roughly 670 donors were used, and that subset was treated as a discovery cohort. Typing coverage differed by locus: A, B, C, DRB1 and DQB1 were typed in roughly 629-630 donors, DQA1 in 500 to 550, DPA1 in 600 to 610, and DPB1 in 472. An early release that covered about 640 HLA-typed donors contained about 300 gigabases of sequencing data and tens of millions of unique TCR sequences. The study used immunosequencing to profile the T cell repertoires of approximately 640 subjects and linked those repertoires to cytomegalovirus serostatus. The study combined high-throughput TCR immunosequencing, statistical association of individual TCRs with disease status, and machine learning to predict cytomegalovirus infection status. Among almost 400 genotyped donors of the cohort, an average of 235,054 unique TCR beta nucleotide sequences were sequenced per donor, 15% to 20% of them non-productive. All discovery cohort repertoires had been generated on a single sequencing platform. Rather than using new phenotypic data, the later analysis identified candidate immune exposures from TCR beta sequences and from how often those sequences occurred across donors. The study aimed to test whether signatures of past pathogen exposure could be identified by cataloging public T cell receptors. HLA typing included class I and class II loci at four-digit resolution. Of the roughly 400 genotyped donors, roughly 80% fell in the genetic ancestry cluster associated with self-reported Caucasian donors. Because of strong linkage in the cohort, roughly 5 DR-DQ haplotypes were treated as single units for association and clustering. To decide whether each TCR beta V gene segment behaved as functional or pseudogenic, an earlier analysis of over 500 of the donors relied on high-throughput TCR beta sequencing. Points the paper makes about the study in general: A later analysis reported that several top co-occurrence clusters appeared linked to parvovirus B19, influenza, CMV and Epstein-Barr virus. Because HLA typing was unavailable for some donors at each locus, only the typed subset was used in association tests. Only TCR beta chains were sequenced in this cohort, and the absence of alpha or paired-chain data limited detectable features. A later genetic analysis reported fewer N-insertions in productive TCRs among donors in an Asian-associated ancestry cluster than the roughly 700-donor mean. The authors suggested that the approach could potentially be generalized to other disease states and immunological phenotypes. Linkage disequilibrium might explain the correlated functional status among segregating V segments, but an unknown experimental factor could not be ruled out. In vitro tests confirmed that a few of the cytomegalovirus-associated TCR beta chains recognize cytomegalovirus antigens. Broadly in line with IMGT annotations, most TCR beta V segments showed up in productive rearrangements about 90% or about 30% of the time in an earlier analysis of about 500 of the donors. Most TCR sequences were seen in very few donors, while some public TCRs were found in many individuals. The study gave a list of under 200 TCR beta chains associated with cytomegalovirus. A later analysis found that TCR association rates varied across HLA loci, with DRB1 alleles showing the most associated TCRs and HLA-C alleles the fewest. In both the original and validation cohorts, the classifier was reported to diagnose cytomegalovirus status with high specificity and sensitivity. For the cohort, immune exposure information was limited to CMV serostatus. According to a later analysis, most CMV-associated TCR beta chains appeared to be HLA-restricted, and the HLA associations seemed to be driven largely by CMV exposure. Assigning TCR associations to individual alleles was difficult when HLA alleles, especially DR and DQ, strongly co-occurred. The earlier analysis of around 600 of the donors excluded roughly 17 rarely observed V segments, including chromosome 9 orphons, because counts were too low. A further reported finding was that TCR beta sequences accurately predicted the HLA-A and HLA-B alleles for most subjects in the first cohort. In a later analysis, HLA-associated TCR beta chains showed more clonal expansion and lower generation probabilities than non-associated chains that were equally common. V-gene and J-gene trimming of TCR beta chains was associated with a missense DCLRE1C variant in a later genetic analysis, and the association was replicated in an independent cohort. A group of highly shared sequence variants was considered likely to be a technical artifact of the sequencing pipeline. Presence/absence analyses assumed roughly uniform sequencing depth across donors, an assumption that may not hold. At a false discovery rate of 0.05, a later analysis linked around 17,000 TCR beta sequences to specific HLA alleles.

The cohort was made up of about 610 healthy bone marrow donors. At the time of sampling, every cohort member was nominally healthy, though immune exposures that went unrecorded were likely present. The donor tested CMV seronegative, placing the donor among the 350 or so seronegative members of the cohort. A peripheral blood sample was provided by each donor, and peripheral blood mononuclear cells were used for TCR beta sequencing. Genomic DNA was extracted from the blood cell samples with the Qiagen DNeasy Blood Extraction Kit. The library was built by means of the immunoSEQ multiplex PCR assay. The multiplex PCR relied on a mix of 60 forward primers for TCR Vbeta segments and 13 reverse primers for TCR Jbeta segments. The CDR3 region of rearranged TCR beta genes was amplified from genomic DNA with a multiplex PCR assay. The amplified TCR beta libraries were sequenced on the Illumina HiSeq System as 87-base-pair reads. Regarding the original processing steps: Across the roughly 640 repertoires, a later analysis counted 75 million to 90 million unique TCR beta chains, around 11 million of which were shared by at least two donors. Raw reads were error-corrected and collapsed into unique sequences with a nearest-neighbor algorithm that merged closely related sequences to remove PCR and sequencing errors. Alignment of CDR3 sequences to IMGT reference sequences was used to assign V, D and J gene segments. For a sequence to be retained, at least a six-nucleotide match to both a V gene segment and a J gene segment was required. A rearrangement was called productive if the CDR3 had no stop codons and remained in frame with V and J, and every other rearrangement was called non-productive. Following IMGT convention, CDR3 was defined as the stretch from the second conserved V-encoded cysteine up to the conserved J-encoded phenylalanine. The earlier analysis of some 580 of the donors excluded any sequence lacking an unambiguous match to a single V gene segment. An earlier analysis of 587 of the donors called V segments functional above 56.7% productive rearrangements and segregating when the between-donor standard deviation exceeded 5%. A statistical classification framework was developed to diagnose cytomegalovirus status using the catalog of TCR beta chain sequences. A later analysis assigned V and J genes by comparing TCR nucleotide sequences with IMGT/GENE-DB human TR gene sequences. The TCRdist pipeline was used in a later analysis to assign CDR3 sequences and most-parsimonious VDJ recombination scenarios. A later analysis defined each TCR beta chain by its CDR3 amino acid sequence plus V-gene family, and excluded reads lacking a unique V-gene family. As a way to deal with suspected cross-contamination and a sequencing artifact, a later analysis dropped roughly 600 nucleotide sequences that were highly shared and had low generation probability. A later analysis calculated a clonal expansion index for each public chain from normalized within-repertoire ranks of inferred template counts. Generation probabilities in a later analysis came from a VDJ recombination model fitted to out-of-frame rearrangements, and those results were checked against IGoR. Hypergeometric tests were used in a later analysis to score TCR-TCR, TCR-HLA and TCR-CMV co-occurrence, with a repertoire-size bias correction applied to the TCR pairs. A later analysis estimated false discovery rates by permuting HLA or CMV assignments 20 times. In a later analysis, co-occurring TCRs were grouped using DBSCAN, with TCRdist sequence similarity added in when clustering inside HLA-allele-positive subsets. Co-occurrence clustering excluded repertoires with fewer than 30,000 or more than 120,000 public chains, plus five with anomalous nucleotide sharing. Here the immuneACCESS table is served through TCRdb, limited to in-frame sequences with V and J called. Missing clones are a known gap in these copies; in checked studies unresolved V genes cover under half, and the rest lacks a known reason. For V, J and clone size, that table is used; D and trimming come from the DNA. Present in this sample are over 100,000 clones, roughly 75% of which were seen just once. The top ten clones comprise around 1.5% of the sample.

The count of this clone is one. Its cognate antigen has yet to be identified. Base qualities are not recorded, but no much larger clone differs from it by a single base. The specimen was PBMCs. The sequence was obtained from a woman aged 40-49 years in good health and CMV-seronegative.

At the DNA level, the sequence is TGTGCCAGCAGTGAAGGGGACAGGAACACTGAAGCTTTCTTT. It is translated as CASSEGDRNTEAFF. The rearranged chain carries TRBV2 and TRBJ1-1, with 7 junctional bases fitting TRBD1. The germline V gene yields SNHLY for CDR1 and FYNNEI for CDR2. Trimmed from V: 1 base; trimmed from J: 1 base; junction bases lacking a gene match: 0. Including the terminal cysteine and phenylalanine, the CDR3 comprises 14 residues. The read is trimmed to its CDR3 DNA, 42 bases read in frame from base 1.